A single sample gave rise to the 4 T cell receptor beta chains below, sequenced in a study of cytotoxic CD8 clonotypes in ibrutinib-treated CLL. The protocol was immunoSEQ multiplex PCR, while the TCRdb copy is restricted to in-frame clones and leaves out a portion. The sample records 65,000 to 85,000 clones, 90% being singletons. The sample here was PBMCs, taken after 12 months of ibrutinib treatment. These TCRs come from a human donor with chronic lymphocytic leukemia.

CDR3 amino acids: CASSLYIGQLAGKETQYF. The CDR3 DNA follows: TGTGCCAGCAGTTTATACATTGGGCAACTAGCGGGTAAAGAGACCCAGTACTTC. The chain is built from TRBV28 and TRBJ2-5, with TRBD2 matching 9 bases. After removal of 1 base from V and 3 bases from J, the junction contained 12 bases not matched to a gene. Germline V gene data show CDR1 as MDHEN and CDR2 as SYDVKM. The CDR3 is 18 residues long.

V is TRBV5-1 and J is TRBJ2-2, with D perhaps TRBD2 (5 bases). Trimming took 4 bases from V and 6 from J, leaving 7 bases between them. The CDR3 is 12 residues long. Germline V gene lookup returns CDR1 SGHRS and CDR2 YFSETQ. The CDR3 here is CASSRDSGELFF. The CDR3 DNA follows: TGCGCCAGCAGCCGGGATTCCGGGGAGCTGTTTTTT.

The CDR3 nucleotides are TGTGCCAGCAGACAGGGCTCTGGGGCCAACGTCCTGACTTTC. Residues: CASRQGSGANVLTF. The chain uses TRBV7-6 and TRBJ2-6; the D gene is possibly TRBD1 (6 bases). Germline loops: CDR1 SGHVS, CDR2 FNYEAQ. The CDR3 runs 14 residues. V shed 6 bases and J shed 0 bases, with 6 bases lying between them.

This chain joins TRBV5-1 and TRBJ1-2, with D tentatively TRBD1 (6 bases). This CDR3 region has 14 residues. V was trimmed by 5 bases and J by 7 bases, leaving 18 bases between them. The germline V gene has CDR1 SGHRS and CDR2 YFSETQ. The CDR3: CASRRDTLIVGYTF. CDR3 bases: TGCGCCAGCAGGCGGGACACCCTAATAGTTGGCTACACCTTC. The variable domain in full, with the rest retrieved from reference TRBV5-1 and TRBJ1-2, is KAGVTQTPRYLIKTRGQQVTLSCSPISGHRSVSWYQQTPGQGLQFLFEYFSETQRNKGNFPGRFSGRQFSNSRSEMNVSTLELGDSALYLCASRRDTLIVGYTFGSGTRLTVV.